Listed below are T cell receptor beta chains from one sample, sequenced in a study of cytomegalovirus exposure and HLA in healthy donors. The assay was immunoSEQ multiplex PCR, and TCRdb's table has in-frame clones only and misses some. The data show approximately 300,000 clones, 84% seen once. The sample comprised PBMCs. The receptors here all came from a woman between 40 and 50 years old in good health and CMV-seropositive. The CDR3 runs from the conserved cysteine through the conserved F or W. The D gene is left open where the match is weak. Only part of the rows carry a size: once, few, many, or a class if the clone is expanded.

18 TRBJ2-1 NA TRBD1 TRBV7-9 CASSFNPGQGASYNEQFF TGTGCCAGCAGTTTCAACCCGGGACAGGGGGCCTCCTACAATGAGCAGTTCTTC
11 TRBJ1-1 once NA TRBV6-6 CATSPNTEAFF TGTGCCACCTCCCCGAACACTGAAGCTTTCTTT
15 TRBJ2-1 few TRBD1 TRBV7-7 CASSSGTGSYNEQFF TGTGCCAGCAGCTCCGGGACAGGCTCCTACAATGAGCAGTTCTTC
15 TRBJ1-2 NA NA TRBV19 CASSIGPGRVEGYTF TGTGCCAGTAGTATAGGTCCCGGCAGGGTGGAGGGCTACACCTTC
16 TRBJ2-2 few TRBD1 TRBV28 CASSLGQGVNTGELFF TGTGCCAGCAGTTTGGGACAGGGGGTAAACACCGGGGAGCTGTTTTTT
13 TRBJ1-1 once NA TRBV6-5 CASSYPGNTEAFF TGTGCCAGCAGTTACCCAGGGAACACTGAAGCTTTCTTT
18 TRBJ2-7 few TRBD2 TRBV28 CASSLFLGSGRETYEQYF TGTGCCAGCAGTTTATTCCTTGGGAGCGGGAGGGAAACCTACGAGCAGTACTTC
13 TRBJ1-2 NA NA TRBV10-3 CAISETANYGYTF TGTGCCATCAGTGAGACAGCTAACTATGGCTACACCTTC
20 TRBJ2-2 NA NA TRBV30 CAWSVKEGILGGDNTGELFF TGTGCCTGGAGTGTAAAGGAAGGGATCCTTGGCGGGGACAACACCGGGGAGCTGTTTTTT
15 TRBJ2-7 NA TRBD2 TRBV6-6 CASSRGTSGPYEQYF TGTGCCAGCAGTCGTGGGACTAGCGGTCCCTACGAGCAGTACTTC
13 TRBJ1-1 NA NA TRBV6-5 CASSYGQNTEAFF TGTGCCAGCAGTTACGGCCAAAACACTGAAGCTTTCTTT
15 TRBJ1-1 few NA TRBV6-1 CASSEAIGRDTEAFF TGTGCCAGCAGTGAAGCGATAGGGAGGGACACTGAAGCTTTCTTT
15 TRBJ1-5 NA NA TRBV27 CASSPGGGPPGPQHF TGTGCCAGTTCCCCCGGGGGGGGTCCCCCTGGGCCCCAGCATTTT
14 TRBJ1-3 NA NA TRBV18 CASHGAGVGNTIYF TGTGCCAGCCATGGTGCAGGGGTAGGAAACACCATATATTTT
15 TRBJ1-5 NA NA TRBV25-1 CASSEGVTANQPQHF TGTGCCAGCAGTGAAGGGGTGACAGCAAATCAGCCCCAGCATTTT
13 TRBJ2-1 NA NA TRBV29-1 CSVDPQLYNEQFF TGCAGCGTTGACCCACAGCTCTACAATGAGCAGTTCTTC
14 TRBJ2-7 NA TRBD1 TRBV6-6 CASSLLTGASEQYF TGTGCCAGCAGTTTATTGACAGGGGCCTCCGAGCAGTACTTC
12 TRBJ2-1 NA NA TRBV29-1 CSGQSSYNEQFF TGCAGCGGACAAAGCTCCTACAATGAGCAGTTCTTC
16 TRBJ2-2 NA NA TRBV5-4 CASSLIRGLNTGELFF TGTGCCAGCAGCTTGATCCGTGGACTGAACACCGGGGAGCTGTTTTTT
15 TRBJ1-2 NA NA TRBV30 CAWSVRGYVAYGYTF TGTGCCTGGAGTGTAAGAGGTTATGTCGCCTATGGCTACACCTTC
16 TRBJ2-3 NA NA TRBV4-3 CASSQVASGFTDTQYF TGCGCCAGCAGCCAAGTGGCGAGCGGCTTCACAGATACGCAGTATTTT
17 TRBJ1-5 once TRBD1 TRBV6-1 CASSKGGTGGNSQPQHF TGTGCCAGCAGTAAAGGGGGGACAGGGGGAAACAGTCAGCCCCAGCATTTT
13 TRBJ1-2 NA TRBD1 TRBV5-6 CASSLGGGHGYTF TGTGCCAGCAGCTTAGGAGGGGGCCATGGCTACACCTTC
15 TRBJ2-7 NA TRBD2 TRBV4-2 CASSQQSGSPYEQYF TGTGCCAGCAGCCAACAGAGCGGGAGCCCCTACGAGCAGTACTTC
15 TRBJ2-2 NA TRBD2 TRBV4-3 CASSQRGLNTGELFF TGCGCCAGCAGCCAACGGGGACTAAACACCGGGGAGCTGTTTTTT
14 TRBJ2-2 NA NA TRBV18 CASPRGTSTGELFF TGTGCCAGCCCCCGCGGGACCAGCACCGGGGAGCTGTTTTTT
14 TRBJ1-1 NA NA TRBV28 CASSDPGGAPEAFF TGTGCCAGCAGTGACCCCGGGGGGGCCCCTGAAGCTTTCTTT
18 TRBJ2-1 NA TRBD2 TRBV7-9 CASSPRLAGGPNTDEQFF TGTGCCAGCAGCCCAAGACTAGCGGGAGGTCCGAACACCGATGAGCAGTTCTTC
15 TRBJ2-5 NA TRBD1 TRBV5-1 CASSLGQAGQETQYF TGCGCCAGCAGCCTCGGACAGGCCGGCCAAGAGACCCAGTACTTC
14 TRBJ2-5 NA TRBD2 TRBV5-1 CASSSAGVGETQYF TGCGCCAGCAGCTCAGCGGGAGTTGGCGAGACCCAGTACTTC
15 TRBJ2-7 NA NA TRBV19 CASSMSDLSSYEQYF TGTGCCAGTAGTATGAGTGATTTAAGCTCCTACGAGCAGTACTTC
15 TRBJ1-2 NA TRBD1 TRBV2 CASSEARQGFSGYTF TGTGCCAGCAGTGAAGCGCGACAGGGATTTAGCGGCTACACCTTC
17 TRBJ1-2 NA NA TRBV7-9 CASSLDGFGDINYGYTF TGTGCCAGCAGCTTAGATGGGTTCGGGGACATAAACTATGGCTACACCTTC
16 TRBJ2-2 NA TRBD2 TRBV30 CAWSRGLAGITGELFF TGTGCCTGGAGTCGGGGACTAGCGGGAATCACCGGGGAGCTGTTTTTT
16 TRBJ2-1 once TRBD2 TRBV7-6 CASSLAPREYYNEQFF TGTGCCAGCAGCTTAGCCCCGCGGGAGTACTACAATGAGCAGTTCTTC
14 TRBJ1-1 once TRBD1 TRBV7-8 CASSLAVAGGGAFF TGTGCCAGCAGCTTAGCGGTGGCAGGGGGCGGAGCTTTCTTT
15 TRBJ2-1 NA TRBD2 TRBV4-2 CASSQAGTSYSEQFF TGTGCCAGCAGCCAAGCCGGGACTAGCTATTCTGAGCAGTTCTTC
14 TRBJ1-3 NA NA TRBV19 CASSRTSSGNTIYF TGTGCCAGTAGTCGCACGAGCTCTGGAAACACCATATATTTT
13 TRBJ1-1 NA NA TRBV18 CASSTDRNTEAFF TGTGCCAGCTCAACGGACAGGAACACTGAAGCTTTCTTT
14 TRBJ1-4 NA NA TRBV7-9 CASSLVSGQEKLFF TGTGCCAGCAGCTTAGTATCCGGTCAAGAAAAACTGTTTTTT
13 TRBJ2-1 NA TRBD1 TRBV19 CASRDRGAFEQFF TGTGCCAGTAGGGACAGGGGAGCGTTTGAGCAGTTCTTC
14 TRBJ2-7 NA TRBD2 TRBV7-9 CASSLTSGQYEQYF TGTGCCAGCAGCTTGACTAGCGGTCAATACGAGCAGTACTTC
14 TRBJ2-7 NA TRBD1 TRBV28 CASSGPTGAYEQYF TGTGCCAGCAGTGGACCGACAGGGGCCTACGAGCAGTACTTC
16 TRBJ2-1 few TRBD2 TRBV7-8 CASRGFGGVTYNEQFF TGTGCCAGCAGGGGATTTGGGGGGGTGACCTACAATGAGCAGTTCTTC
14 TRBJ1-4 NA TRBD1 TRBV28 CASSATGGNEKLFF TGTGCCAGCAGTGCGACAGGGGGGAATGAAAAACTGTTTTTT
14 TRBJ2-7 NA NA TRBV11-2 CASSHTSILYEQYF TGTGCCAGCAGCCACACTAGCATCCTCTACGAGCAGTACTTC
15 TRBJ2-5 NA TRBD1 TRBV5-5 CASSSATTLGTGLYF TGTGCCAGCAGCTCCGCCACGACTCTCGGGACAGGACTATACTTC
16 TRBJ2-1 NA TRBD1 TRBV7-8 CASSLALRQGANEQFF TGTGCCAGCAGCTTAGCATTACGACAGGGGGCGAATGAGCAGTTCTTC
17 TRBJ2-7 NA TRBD2 TRBV27 CASSPRGTSGRDYEQYF TGTGCCAGCAGCCCTAGGGGGACTAGCGGGAGAGATTACGAGCAGTACTTC
16 TRBJ2-1 NA TRBD2 TRBV18 CASSTKSGILYNEQFF TGTGCCAGCTCGACCAAAAGCGGGATTCTCTACAATGAGCAGTTCTTC
15 TRBJ1-6 once TRBD1 TRBV4-3 CASTFDRADNSPLHF TGCGCCAGCACCTTCGACAGGGCCGATAATTCACCCCTCCACTTT
14 TRBJ2-1 NA NA TRBV30 CAWSWGGSGGEQFF TGTGCCTGGAGTTGGGGCGGTAGTGGAGGGGAGCAGTTCTTC
12 TRBJ2-7 NA NA TRBV10-3 CAISLDSYEQYF TGTGCCATCAGCCTAGACTCCTACGAGCAGTACTTC
20 TRBJ2-3 NA TRBD2 TRBV27 CASSSRTSGRGRAHPDTQYF TGTGCCAGCAGTTCCCGGACTAGCGGGAGGGGCCGCGCCCACCCAGATACGCAGTATTTT